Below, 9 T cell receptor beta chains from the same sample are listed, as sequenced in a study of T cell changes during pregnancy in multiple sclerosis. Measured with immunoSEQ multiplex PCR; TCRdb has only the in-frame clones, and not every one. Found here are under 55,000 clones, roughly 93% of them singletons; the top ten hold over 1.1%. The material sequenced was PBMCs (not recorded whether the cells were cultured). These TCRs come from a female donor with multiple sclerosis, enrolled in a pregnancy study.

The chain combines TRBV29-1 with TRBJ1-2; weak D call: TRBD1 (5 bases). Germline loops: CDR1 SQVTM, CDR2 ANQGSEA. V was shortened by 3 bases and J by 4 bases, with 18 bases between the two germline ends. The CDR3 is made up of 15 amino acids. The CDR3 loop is CSVDSLGGTGYGYTF. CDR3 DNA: TGCAGCGTTGATAGTCTGGGAGGGACGGGCTATGGCTACACCTTC.

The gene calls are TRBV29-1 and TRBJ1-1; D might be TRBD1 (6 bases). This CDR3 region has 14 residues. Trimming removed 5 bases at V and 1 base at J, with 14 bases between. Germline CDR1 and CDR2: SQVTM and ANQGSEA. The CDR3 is CSVQVAGANTEAFF. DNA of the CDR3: TGCAGCGTTCAAGTAGCAGGGGCGAACACTGAAGCTTTCTTT.

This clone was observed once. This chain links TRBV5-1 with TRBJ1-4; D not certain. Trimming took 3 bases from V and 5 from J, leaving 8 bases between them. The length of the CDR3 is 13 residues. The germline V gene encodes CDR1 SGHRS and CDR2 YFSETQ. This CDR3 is CASSSDINEKLFF. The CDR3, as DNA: TGCGCCAGCAGCTCAGACATAAATGAAAAACTGTTTTTT.

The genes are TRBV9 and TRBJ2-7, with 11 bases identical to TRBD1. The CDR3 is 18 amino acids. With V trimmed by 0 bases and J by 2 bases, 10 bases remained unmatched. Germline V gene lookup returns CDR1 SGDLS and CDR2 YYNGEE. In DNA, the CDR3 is TGTGCCAGCAGCGTAGGAATTCCCGGACAGGGGGCCACCTACGAGCAGTACTTC. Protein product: CASSVGIPGQGATYEQYF.

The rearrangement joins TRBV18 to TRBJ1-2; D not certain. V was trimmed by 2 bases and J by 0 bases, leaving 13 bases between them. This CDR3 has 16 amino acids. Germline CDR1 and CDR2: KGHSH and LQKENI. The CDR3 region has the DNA TGTGCCAGCTCACCATTAGGGCCGTACGCTAACTATGGCTACACCTTC. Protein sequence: CASSPLGPYANYGYTF.

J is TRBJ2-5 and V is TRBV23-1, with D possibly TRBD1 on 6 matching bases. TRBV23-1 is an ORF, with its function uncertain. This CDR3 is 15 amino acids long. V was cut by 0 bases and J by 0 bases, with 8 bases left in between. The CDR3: CASSQSQGYQETQYF. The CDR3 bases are TGCGCCAGCAGTCAATCCCAGGGGTACCAAGAGACCCAGTACTTC.

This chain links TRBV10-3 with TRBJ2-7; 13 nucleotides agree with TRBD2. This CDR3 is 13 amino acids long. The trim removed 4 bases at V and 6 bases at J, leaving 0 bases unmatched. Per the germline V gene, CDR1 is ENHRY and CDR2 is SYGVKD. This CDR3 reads CAISGTSGSEQYF. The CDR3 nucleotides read TGTGCCATCAGTGGGACTAGCGGGAGCGAGCAGTACTTC.

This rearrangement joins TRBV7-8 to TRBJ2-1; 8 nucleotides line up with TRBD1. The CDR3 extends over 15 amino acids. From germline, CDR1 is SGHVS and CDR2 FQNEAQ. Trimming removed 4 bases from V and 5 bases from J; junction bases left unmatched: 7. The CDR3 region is CASSSLTGVNNEQFF. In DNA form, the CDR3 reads TGTGCCAGCAGCTCACTGACAGGGGTCAACAATGAGCAGTTCTTC.

The chain's CDR3 is CASITNLGQSNTEAFF. CDR3 DNA: TGTGCCAGTATAACAAATTTGGGACAGTCGAACACTGAAGCTTTCTTT. This chain uses TRBV2 with TRBJ1-1; the match to TRBD1 covers 7 bases. V was pared by 9 bases and J by 1 base, with 14 bases of the junction left unmatched. The CDR3 spans 16 residues. Germline V lookup: CDR1 SNHLY, CDR2 FYNNEI.